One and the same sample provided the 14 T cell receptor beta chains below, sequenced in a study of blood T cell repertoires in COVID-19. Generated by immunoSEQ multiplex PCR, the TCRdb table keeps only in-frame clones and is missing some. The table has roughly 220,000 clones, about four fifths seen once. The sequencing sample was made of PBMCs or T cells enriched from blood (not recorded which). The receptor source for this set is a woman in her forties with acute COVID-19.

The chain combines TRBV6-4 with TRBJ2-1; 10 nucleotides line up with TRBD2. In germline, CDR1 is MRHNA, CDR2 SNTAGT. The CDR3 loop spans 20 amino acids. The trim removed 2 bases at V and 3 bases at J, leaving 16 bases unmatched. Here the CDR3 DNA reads TGTGCCAGCAGTGACACAGTCGGGCTAGCGGGAGATTGGCGCTACAATGAGCAGTTCTTC. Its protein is CASSDTVGLAGDWRYNEQFF.

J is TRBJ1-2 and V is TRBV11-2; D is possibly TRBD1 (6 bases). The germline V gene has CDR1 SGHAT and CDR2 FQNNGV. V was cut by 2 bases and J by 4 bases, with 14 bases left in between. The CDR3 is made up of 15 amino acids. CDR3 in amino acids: CASSLMAGDGYGYTF. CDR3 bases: TGTGCCAGCAGCTTAATGGCAGGGGACGGCTATGGCTACACCTTC.

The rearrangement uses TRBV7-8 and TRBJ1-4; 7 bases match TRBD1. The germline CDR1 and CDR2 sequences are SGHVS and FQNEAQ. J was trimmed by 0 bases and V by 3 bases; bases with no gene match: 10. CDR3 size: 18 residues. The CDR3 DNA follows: TGTGCCAGCAGCTTCCATCCGGGACAGCTTTCAACTAATGAAAAACTGTTTTTT. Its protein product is CASSFHPGQLSTNEKLFF.

The CDR3 region has the DNA TGTGCCAGTAGTATAGGCGCTCGTGGGACCCAGTACTTC. Its protein product is CASSIGARGTQYF. The chain employs TRBV19 and TRBJ2-5; no clear D gene. CDR1 is LNHDA, CDR2 SQIVND, per germline (reference sequence). The CDR3 covers 13 residues. Trimming removed 1 base at V and 7 bases at J, with 10 bases between.

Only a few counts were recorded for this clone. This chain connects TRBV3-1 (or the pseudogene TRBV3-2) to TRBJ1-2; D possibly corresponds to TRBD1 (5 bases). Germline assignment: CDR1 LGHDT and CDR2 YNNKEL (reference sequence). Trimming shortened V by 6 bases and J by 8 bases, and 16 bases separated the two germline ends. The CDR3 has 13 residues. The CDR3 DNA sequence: TGTGCCAGCAGTACGAAGGGGAATCAGGGCTACACCTTC. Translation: CASSTKGNQGYTF.

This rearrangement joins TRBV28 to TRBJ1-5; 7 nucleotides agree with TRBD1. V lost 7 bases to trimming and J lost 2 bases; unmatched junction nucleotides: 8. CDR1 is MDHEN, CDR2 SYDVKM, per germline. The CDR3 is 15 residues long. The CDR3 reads CASIGRDRGNQPQHF. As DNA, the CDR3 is TGTGCCAGCATTGGCCGGGACAGAGGCAATCAGCCCCAGCATTTT.

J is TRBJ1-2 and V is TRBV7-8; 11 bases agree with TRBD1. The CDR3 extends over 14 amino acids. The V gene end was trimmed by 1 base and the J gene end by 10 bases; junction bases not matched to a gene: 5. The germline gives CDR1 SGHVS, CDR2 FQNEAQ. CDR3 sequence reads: CASSLERTGGLYTF. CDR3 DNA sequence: TGTGCCAGCAGCTTAGAACGGACAGGGGGCCTCTACACCTTC.

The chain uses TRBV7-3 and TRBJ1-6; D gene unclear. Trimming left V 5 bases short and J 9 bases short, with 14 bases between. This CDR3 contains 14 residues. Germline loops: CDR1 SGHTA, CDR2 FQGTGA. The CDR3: CASSTGLGGSPLHF. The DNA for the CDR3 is TGTGCCAGCAGCACCGGACTAGGAGGTTCACCCCTCCACTTT.

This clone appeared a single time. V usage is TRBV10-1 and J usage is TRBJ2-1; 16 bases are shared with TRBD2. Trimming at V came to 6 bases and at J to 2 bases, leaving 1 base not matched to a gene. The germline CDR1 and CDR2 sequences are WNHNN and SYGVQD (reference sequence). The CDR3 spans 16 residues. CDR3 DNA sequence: TGCGCCAGCAGCGGGACTAGCGGGGGGGCCTACAATGAGCAGTTCTTC. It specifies CASSGTSGGAYNEQFF.

The CDR3: CASSWTVGYEQYF. The DNA of the CDR3 is TGCGCCAGCAGCTGGACAGTAGGTTACGAGCAGTACTTC. The chain combines TRBV5-1 with TRBJ2-7; TRBD1 is a possible D gene (6 bases). The CDR3 loop spans 13 amino acids. CDR1 and CDR2 from the germline V gene are SGHRS and YFSETQ. Trimming left V 3 bases short and J 4 bases short, with 11 bases between.

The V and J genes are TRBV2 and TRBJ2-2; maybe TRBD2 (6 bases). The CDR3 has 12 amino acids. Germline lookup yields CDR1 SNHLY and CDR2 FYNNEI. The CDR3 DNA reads TGTGCGGAGGGCGGTAGTACCGGGGAGCTGTTTTTT. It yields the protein CAEGGSTGELFF.

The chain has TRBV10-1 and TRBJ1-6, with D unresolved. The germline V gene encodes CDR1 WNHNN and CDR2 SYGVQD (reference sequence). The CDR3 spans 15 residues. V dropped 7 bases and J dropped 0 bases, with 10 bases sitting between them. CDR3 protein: CASIPSSSYNSPLHF. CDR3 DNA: TGCGCCAGCATTCCTTCCAGCTCCTATAATTCACCCCTCCACTTT.

The CDR3 DNA is TGTGCCAGCAGGGACGGACAGGGGCTGGATTCACCCCTCCACTTT. This translates into CASRDGQGLDSPLHF. The chain links TRBV6-5 to TRBJ1-6; 9 nucleotides match TRBD1. The J segment lost 8 bases and the V segment lost 6 bases, leaving 8 bases of the junction unmatched. The CDR3 runs 15 residues. The V gene's germline CDR1 is MNHEY and CDR2 SVGAGI.

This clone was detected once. The CDR3 coding sequence is TGTGCCAGCAGCCCCACAGGGAATCAGCCCCAGCATTTT. This sequence encodes CASSPTGNQPQHF. The chain combines TRBV6-2 or TRBV6-3 with TRBJ1-5, with D tentatively TRBD1 (6 bases). This CDR3 comprises 13 residues. Germline V gene data show CDR1 as MNHEY and CDR2 as SVGEGT. Between the trimmed V and J ends, which lost 6 bases and 4 bases, there was a span of 10 bases.